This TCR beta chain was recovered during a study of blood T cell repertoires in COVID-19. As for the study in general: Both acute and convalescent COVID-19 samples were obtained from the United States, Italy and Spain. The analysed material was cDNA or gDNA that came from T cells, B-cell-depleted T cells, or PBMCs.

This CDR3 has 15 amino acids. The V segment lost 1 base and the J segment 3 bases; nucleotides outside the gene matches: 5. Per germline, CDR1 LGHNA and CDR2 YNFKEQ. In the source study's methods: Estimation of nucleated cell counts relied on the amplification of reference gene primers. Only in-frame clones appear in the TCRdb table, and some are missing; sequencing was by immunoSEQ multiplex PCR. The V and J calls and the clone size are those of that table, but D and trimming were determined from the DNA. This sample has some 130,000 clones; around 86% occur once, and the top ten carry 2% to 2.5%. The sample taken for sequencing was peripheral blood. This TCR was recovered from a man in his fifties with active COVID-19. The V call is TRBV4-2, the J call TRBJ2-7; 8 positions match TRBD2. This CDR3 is CASSQVIAGRYEQYF. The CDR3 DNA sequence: TGTGCCAGCAGCCAAGTGATAGCGGGGCGCTACGAGCAGTACTTC.